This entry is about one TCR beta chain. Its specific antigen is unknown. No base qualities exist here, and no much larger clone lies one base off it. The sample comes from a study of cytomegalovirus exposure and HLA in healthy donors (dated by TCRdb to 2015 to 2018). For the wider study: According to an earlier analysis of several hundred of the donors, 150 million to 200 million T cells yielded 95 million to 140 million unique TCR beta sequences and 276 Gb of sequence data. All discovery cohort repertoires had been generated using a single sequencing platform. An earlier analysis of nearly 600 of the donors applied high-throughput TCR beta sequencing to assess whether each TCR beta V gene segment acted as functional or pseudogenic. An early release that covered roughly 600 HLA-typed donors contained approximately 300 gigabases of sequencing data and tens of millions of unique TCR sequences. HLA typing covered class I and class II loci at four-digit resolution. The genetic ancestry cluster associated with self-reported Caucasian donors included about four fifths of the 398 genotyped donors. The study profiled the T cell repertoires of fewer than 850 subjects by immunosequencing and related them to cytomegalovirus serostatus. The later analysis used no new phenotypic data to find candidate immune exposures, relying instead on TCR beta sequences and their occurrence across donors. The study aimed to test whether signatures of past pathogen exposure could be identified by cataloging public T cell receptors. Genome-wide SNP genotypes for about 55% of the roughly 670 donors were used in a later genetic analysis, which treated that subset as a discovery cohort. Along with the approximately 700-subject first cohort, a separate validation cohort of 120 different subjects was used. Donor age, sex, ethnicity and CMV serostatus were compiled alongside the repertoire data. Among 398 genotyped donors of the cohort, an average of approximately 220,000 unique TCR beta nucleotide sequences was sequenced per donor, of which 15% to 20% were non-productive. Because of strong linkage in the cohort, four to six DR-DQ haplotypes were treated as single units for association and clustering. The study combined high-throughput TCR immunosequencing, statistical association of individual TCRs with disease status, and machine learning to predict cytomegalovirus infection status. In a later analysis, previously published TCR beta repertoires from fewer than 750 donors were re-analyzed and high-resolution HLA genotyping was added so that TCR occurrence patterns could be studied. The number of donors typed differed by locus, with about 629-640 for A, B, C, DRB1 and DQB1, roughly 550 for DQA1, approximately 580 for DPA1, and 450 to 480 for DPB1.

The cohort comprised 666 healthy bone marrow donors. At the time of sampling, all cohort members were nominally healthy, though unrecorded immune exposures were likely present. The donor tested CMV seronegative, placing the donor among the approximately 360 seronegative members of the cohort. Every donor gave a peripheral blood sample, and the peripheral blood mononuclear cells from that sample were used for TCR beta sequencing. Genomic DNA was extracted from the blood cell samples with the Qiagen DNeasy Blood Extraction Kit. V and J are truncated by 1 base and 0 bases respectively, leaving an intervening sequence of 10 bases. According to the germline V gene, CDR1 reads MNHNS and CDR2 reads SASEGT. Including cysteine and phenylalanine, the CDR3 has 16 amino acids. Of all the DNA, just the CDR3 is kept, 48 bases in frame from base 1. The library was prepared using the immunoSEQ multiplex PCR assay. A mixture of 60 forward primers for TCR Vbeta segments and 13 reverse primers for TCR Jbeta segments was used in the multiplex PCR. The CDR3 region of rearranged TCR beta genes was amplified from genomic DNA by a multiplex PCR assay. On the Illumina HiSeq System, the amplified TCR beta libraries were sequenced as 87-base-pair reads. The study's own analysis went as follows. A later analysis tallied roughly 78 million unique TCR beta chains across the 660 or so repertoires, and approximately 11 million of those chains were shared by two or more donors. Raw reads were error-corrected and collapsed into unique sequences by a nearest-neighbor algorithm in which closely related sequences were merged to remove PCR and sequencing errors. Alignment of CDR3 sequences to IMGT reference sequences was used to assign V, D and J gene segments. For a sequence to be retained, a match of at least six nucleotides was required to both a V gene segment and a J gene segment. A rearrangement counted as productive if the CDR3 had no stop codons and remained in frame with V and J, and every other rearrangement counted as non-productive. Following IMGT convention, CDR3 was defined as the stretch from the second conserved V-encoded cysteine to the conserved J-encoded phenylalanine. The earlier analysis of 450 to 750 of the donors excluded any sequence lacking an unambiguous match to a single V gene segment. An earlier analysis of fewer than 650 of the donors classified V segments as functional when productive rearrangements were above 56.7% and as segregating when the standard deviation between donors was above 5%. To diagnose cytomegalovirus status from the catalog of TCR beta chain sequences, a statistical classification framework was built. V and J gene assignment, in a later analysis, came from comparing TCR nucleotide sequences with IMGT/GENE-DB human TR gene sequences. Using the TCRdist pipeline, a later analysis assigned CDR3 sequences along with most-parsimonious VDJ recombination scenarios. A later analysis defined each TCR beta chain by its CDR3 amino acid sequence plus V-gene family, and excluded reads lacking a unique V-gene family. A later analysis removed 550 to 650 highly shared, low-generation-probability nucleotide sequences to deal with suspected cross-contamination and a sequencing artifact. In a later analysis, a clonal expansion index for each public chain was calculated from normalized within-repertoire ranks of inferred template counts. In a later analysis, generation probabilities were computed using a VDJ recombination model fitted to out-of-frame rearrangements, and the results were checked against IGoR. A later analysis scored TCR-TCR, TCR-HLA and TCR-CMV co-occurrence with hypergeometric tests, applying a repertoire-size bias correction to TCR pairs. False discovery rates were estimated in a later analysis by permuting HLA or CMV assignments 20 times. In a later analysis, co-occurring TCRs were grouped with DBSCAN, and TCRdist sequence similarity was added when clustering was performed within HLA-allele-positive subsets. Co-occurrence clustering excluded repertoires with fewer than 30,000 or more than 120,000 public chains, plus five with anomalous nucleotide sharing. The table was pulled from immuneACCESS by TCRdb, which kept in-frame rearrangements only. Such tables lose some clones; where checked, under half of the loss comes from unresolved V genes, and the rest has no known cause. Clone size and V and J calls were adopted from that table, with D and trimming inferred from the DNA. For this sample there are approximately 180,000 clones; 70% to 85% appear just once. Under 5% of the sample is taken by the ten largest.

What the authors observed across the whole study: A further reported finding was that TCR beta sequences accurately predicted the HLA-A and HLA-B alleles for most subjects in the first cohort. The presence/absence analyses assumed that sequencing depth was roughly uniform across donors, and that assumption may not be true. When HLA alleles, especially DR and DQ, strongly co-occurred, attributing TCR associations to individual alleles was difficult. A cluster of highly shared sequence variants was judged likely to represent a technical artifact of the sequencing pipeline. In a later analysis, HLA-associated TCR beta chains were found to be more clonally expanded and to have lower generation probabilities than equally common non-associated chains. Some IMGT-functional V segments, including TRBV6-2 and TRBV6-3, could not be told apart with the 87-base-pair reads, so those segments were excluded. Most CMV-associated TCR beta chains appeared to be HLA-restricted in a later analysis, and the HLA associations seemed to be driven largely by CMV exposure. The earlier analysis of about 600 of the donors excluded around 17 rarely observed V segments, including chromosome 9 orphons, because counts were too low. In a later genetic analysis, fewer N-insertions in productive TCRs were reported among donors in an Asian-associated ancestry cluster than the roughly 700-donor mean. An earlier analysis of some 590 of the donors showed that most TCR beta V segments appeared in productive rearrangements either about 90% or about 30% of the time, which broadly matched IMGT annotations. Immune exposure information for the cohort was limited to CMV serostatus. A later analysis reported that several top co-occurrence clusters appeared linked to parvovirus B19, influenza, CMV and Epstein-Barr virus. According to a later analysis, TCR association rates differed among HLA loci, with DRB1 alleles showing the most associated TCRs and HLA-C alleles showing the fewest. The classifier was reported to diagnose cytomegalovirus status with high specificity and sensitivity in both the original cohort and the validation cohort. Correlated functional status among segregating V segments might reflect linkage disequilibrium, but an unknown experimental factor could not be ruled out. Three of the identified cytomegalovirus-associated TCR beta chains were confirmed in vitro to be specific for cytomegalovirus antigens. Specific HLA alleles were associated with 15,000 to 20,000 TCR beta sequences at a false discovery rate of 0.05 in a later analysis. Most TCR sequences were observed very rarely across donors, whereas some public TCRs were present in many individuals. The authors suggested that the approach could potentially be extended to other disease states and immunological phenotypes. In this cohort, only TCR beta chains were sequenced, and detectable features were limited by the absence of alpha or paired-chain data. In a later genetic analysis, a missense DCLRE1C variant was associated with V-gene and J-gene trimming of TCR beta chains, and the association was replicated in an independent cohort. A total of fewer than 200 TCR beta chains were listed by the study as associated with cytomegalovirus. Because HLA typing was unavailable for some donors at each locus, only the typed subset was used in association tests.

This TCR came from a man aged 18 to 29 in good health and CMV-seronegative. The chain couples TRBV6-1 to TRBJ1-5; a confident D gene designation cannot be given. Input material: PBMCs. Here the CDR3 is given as CASSEESQFSNQPQHF. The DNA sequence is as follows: TGTGCCAGCAGTGAAGAATCACAGTTTAGCAATCAGCCCCAGCATTTT.